This T cell receptor beta chain derives from a study of CD8 T cells in Susac syndrome. RNA totalling about 0.45 to 1 ug underwent reverse transcription with random hexamers. TCRdb called the immunoSEQ multiplex PCR reads again in MiXCR, with one record for every CDR3 protein. Among about 180,000 distinct CDR3 sequences listed, 90% to 96% were seen once. The CDR3 length is 13 residues. Germline-derived CDR1 and CDR2 are SQVTM and ANQGSEA. V was cut by 3 bases and J by 4 bases, with 10 bases left in between. Peripheral blood CD8+ and CD4+ T cells were profiled by TCR beta sequencing. Negative isolation yielded the CD8+ and CD4+ T cells, while FACS enriched the TEMRA cells.

The source of this sequence is a human donor with multiple sclerosis. The sequenced sample consisted of CD4+ T cells from PBMCs. The chain recombines TRBV29-1 with TRBJ1-5; D not certain. CDR3 bases: TGCAGCGTTGAGATAACAGTGAATCAGCCCCAGCATTTT. Translation gives CSVEITVNQPQHF.